This T cell receptor beta chain was identified in a study of T-cell reconstitution after alpha-beta-depleted transplantation in children. The table lists this clonotype with a few counts. Its antigen is still unknown. Using unique molecular identifiers, the investigators prepared the TCRbeta library. TCRdb recomputed calls from the PCR reads with MiXCR, one row per CDR3 protein. The table includes about a million distinct CDR3 sequences, 25% to 30% detected once. The CDR3 length is 18 residues. Trimming took off 5 bases at V and 2 bases at J, with 21 bases between the two ends. Germline V gene sequence: CDR1 MNHNS, CDR2 SASEGT. Findings and limits, study-wide: As was reported, about two months after transplant, alpha-beta T cells came from several hundred expanded graft clones. T-cell counts and diversity at one year following transplant were attributed mainly to newly produced T cells.

This TCR came from a boy under three years old who had a stem cell transplant for SCID, so the T cells may come from the graft donor. The chain recombines TRBV6-1 with TRBJ2-2; possibly TRBD2 for D (6 bases). The sample consisted of PBMCs, mostly from graft donor cells, taken 360 days after TCRalphabeta/CD19-depleted stem cell transplant. The CDR3 reads CASSQPSGWGENTGELFF. CDR3 in DNA: TGTGCCAGCAGTCAACCCTCCGGGTGGGGGGAAAACACCGGGGAGCTGTTTTTT.